The entry below gives a single TCR beta chain sequence along with its context. This sample was taken from a study of blood T cell repertoires in COVID-19. Original data processing: Using reference gene primer amplification, nucleated cell counts were estimated. Produced via immunoSEQ multiplex PCR; TCRdb's table is partial and in-frame only. D and trimming were read from the DNA, whereas the V and J calls and clone size are those reported in that table. The repertoire holds about 180,000 clones, with over 70% as singletons. Germline loops: CDR1 SQVTM, CDR2 ANQGSEA. With 4 bases removed from V and 5 bases from J, the gap between germline ends came to 12 bases. The CDR3 spans 13 residues.

The TCR comes from a woman aged 40 to 49 with acute COVID-19. The chain combines TRBV29-1 with TRBJ1-5, with a weak D call TRBD1 (6 bases). The sequencing sample was made of PBMCs or T cells enriched from blood (not recorded which). CDR3 loop: CSVGAGADQPQHF. Written as DNA, the CDR3 is TGCAGCGTTGGGGCAGGGGCCGATCAGCCCCAGCATTTT.